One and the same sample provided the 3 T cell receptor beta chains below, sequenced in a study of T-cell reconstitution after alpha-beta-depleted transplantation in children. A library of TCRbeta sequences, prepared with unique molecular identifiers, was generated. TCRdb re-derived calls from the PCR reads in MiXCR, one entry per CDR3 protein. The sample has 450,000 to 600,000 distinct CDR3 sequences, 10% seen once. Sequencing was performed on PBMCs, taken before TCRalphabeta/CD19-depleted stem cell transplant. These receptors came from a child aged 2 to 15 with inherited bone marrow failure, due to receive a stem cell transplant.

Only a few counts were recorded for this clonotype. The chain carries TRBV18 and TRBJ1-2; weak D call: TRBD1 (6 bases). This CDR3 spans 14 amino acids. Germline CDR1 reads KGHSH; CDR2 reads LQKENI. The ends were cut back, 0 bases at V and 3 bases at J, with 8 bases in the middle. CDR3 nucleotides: TGTGCCAGCTCACCACCGGAGGGGGACTATGGCTACACCTTC. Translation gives CASSPPEGDYGYTF. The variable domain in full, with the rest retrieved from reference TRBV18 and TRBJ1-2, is NAGVMQNPRHLVRRRGQEARLRCSPMKGHSHVYWYRQLPEEGLKFMVYLQKENIIDESGMPKERFSAEFPKEGPSILRIQQVVRGDSAAYFCASSPPEGDYGYTFGSGTRLTVV.

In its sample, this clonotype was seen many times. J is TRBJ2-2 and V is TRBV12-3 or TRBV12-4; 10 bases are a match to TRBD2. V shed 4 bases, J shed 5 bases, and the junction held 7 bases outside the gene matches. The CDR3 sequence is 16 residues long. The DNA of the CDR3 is TGTGCCAGCAGTTCGCTTCTACTAGCGGGGACCGGGGAGCTGTTTTTT. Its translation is CASSSLLLAGTGELFF.

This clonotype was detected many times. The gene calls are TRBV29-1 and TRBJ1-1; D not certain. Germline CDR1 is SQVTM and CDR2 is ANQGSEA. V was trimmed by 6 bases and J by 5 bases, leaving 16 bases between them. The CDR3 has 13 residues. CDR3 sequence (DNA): TGCAGCGTCGAGGACGGGTGGAGGACTGAAGCTTTCTTT. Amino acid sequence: CSVEDGWRTEAFF.